This TCR beta chain was identified in a study of T-cell memory formation after mild COVID-19 (dated by TCRdb to the early 2020s). General notes on the study: Most TCR sequence clusters were specific to one of the two donors. T-cell clones expanding and contracting after mild COVID-19 in a couple of donors were tracked by longitudinal TCRalpha and TCRbeta repertoire sequencing. The cohort comprised two young, previously healthy adult volunteers, one female and one male. General findings and caveats noted by the study authors: Whether the second-wave clones peaking on day 37 were SARS-CoV-2 specific was not confirmed. The detection of some responding clones in pre-infection memory suggests that pre-existing cross-reactive memory T cells joined the SARS-CoV-2 response. Balanced CD4/CD8 phenotypes were observed for clones contracting from day 15 to 85, whereas a bias towards CD4+ was observed for a second wave of clones expanding from day 15 to 37. Contracting CD4+ clones appeared mostly in the CM and EM memory subsets, whereas CD8+ clones were enriched in EMRA. Only a couple of mild cases were covered by the study, and larger cohorts that include severe cases with pre-infection samples were considered necessary.

This clonotype was seen a handful of times. Its cognate antigen has yet to be identified. No qualities accompany the bases; no much larger clone lies one base away. PBMCs were isolated by Ficoll-Paque density gradient centrifugation. TCRdb records Illumina NovaSeq 6000 as the sequencer. Using 5'RACE with constant-segment primers, TCRalpha and TCRbeta cDNA libraries were constructed, with sample barcodes and unique molecular identifiers added in the process. Trizol reagent was used to extract RNA from every sample. Amplification of the libraries took two PCR steps, and the second step added a second sample barcode plus Illumina TruSeq adapters. Sequencing of the libraries was done on an Illumina NovaSeq, producing 2 x 150 bp paired-end reads. Under the source paper's analysis protocol: Reads were demultiplexed and collapsed into UMI-guided consensus sequences with migec v1.2.7. With mixcr v2.1.11, UMI consensuses were aligned to TRA and TRB V and J templates and assembled into clonotypes. A clonotype was counted as expanded or contracted only when both edgeR and NoisET called the clonotype significant, with the noise models trained on biological replicates. For edgeR calls, the thresholds were a false discovery rate-adjusted p below 0.01 and a log2 fold-change of 1. As an exploratory analysis of dynamics, max-normalized trajectories of the 1000 most abundant clonotypes were examined by PCA with hierarchical clustering. The CD4 or CD8 phenotype of responding clones was assigned using the separately sequenced CD4+ and CD8+ repertoires. TCRdb reprocessed the public reads (quality trimming at Q25 with fastp, clone calling with MiXCR) and kept in-frame beta chains. Identical CDR3 protein sequences are pooled into one entry, listed with their most common genes and DNA. Here the V and J calls rest on TCRdb's processing, not on the authors' analysis. This sample is represented by approximately 450,000 distinct CDR3 sequences; roughly 18% of them were singletons. 9% to 15% of the sample goes to the ten largest clones.

The V end loses 2 bases and the J end loses 3 bases, and a stretch of 16 bases separates them. The germline V gene yields SGHAT for CDR1 and FQNNGV for CDR2. From cysteine to phenylalanine, the CDR3 is 16 amino acids long. Only CDR3 DNA remains: 48 bases, in frame from the first base. Sample: PBMCs or a T cell subset sorted from them (not recorded which). Here the chain combines TRBV11-2 and TRBJ2-5; a tentative D call is TRBD2 (7 bases match). The receptor was derived from an adult woman who had mild COVID-19 (a few samples of this study predate the infection). The sample titles of this study are shuffled in the database, so cell type and time point are left out; the donor was told from shared clones. CDR3 loop: CASSLSGWGGEETQYF. Here is the DNA: TGTGCCAGCAGCTTATCTGGTTGGGGGGGCGAAGAGACCCAGTACTTC.